This entry concerns a single T cell receptor (beta chain). Antigen: not known. The data originate from a study of identical twins. Study outcomes and limitations: Findings came from cross-sectional statistics, without long-term follow-up of donors.

V lost 6 bases, J lost 0 bases, and 10 bases stayed unmatched. Germline V gene lookup returns CDR1 LGHDT and CDR2 YNNKEL (reference sequence). This CDR3 has 18 residues. MiXCR, run by TCRdb on the 5' RACE reads, gives a single entry per CDR3 protein. Here the sample spans 1.5 million to 2 million distinct CDR3 sequences, about 30% being singletons. The TCR originated in a newborn girl in good health. The V and J genes are TRBV3-1 and TRBJ1-5; 11 nucleotides line up with TRBD1. Sequenced sample: cord blood. The CDR3 is CASSRLWTGGPSNQPQHF. CDR3 nucleotide sequence: TGTGCCAGCAGTCGTCTCTGGACAGGGGGCCCTAGCAATCAGCCCCAGCATTTT.